This T cell receptor (beta chain) was retrieved from a study of OX40 agonist ivuxolimab in advanced cancers. Unmatched junction bases numbered 1, after V lost 3 bases and J lost 7 bases. This CDR3 is built from 12 residues. Germline V gives CDR1 SGDLS, CDR2 YYNGEE. Profiled with immunoSEQ multiplex PCR; TCRdb holds only in-frame clones, not every one. The sample lists about 17,000 clones; approximately 92% were seen once. The sequence came from an adult with an advanced solid tumor such as melanoma, head and neck, liver or kidney cancer. The chain employs TRBV9 and TRBJ2-1; 7 bases fit TRBD2. The sequences come from CD4+ or CD8+ T cells sorted from blood, collected in a trial of the OX40 agonist ivuxolimab. The CDR3 loop reads CASSAGGNEQFF. The CDR3 bases are TGTGCCAGCAGCGCCGGGGGGAATGAGCAGTTCTTC.